Shown below are 26 T cell receptor beta chains from a single sample sequenced in a study of blood T cell repertoires in COVID-19. The table came from immunoSEQ multiplex PCR; TCRdb's copy has only in-frame clones and leaves some out. The sample holds some 150,000 clones, under 80% seen once. The sample was peripheral blood. These receptors all come from a man between 60 and 75 years old with acute or convalescent COVID-19.

V usage is TRBV12-3 or TRBV12-4 and J usage is TRBJ2-3, with D unclear. The CDR3 is 11 amino acids. The V end was cut by 5 bases, the J end by 5 bases, with 5 bases between. Here the CDR3 DNA reads TGTGCCAGCAGTGAGCGAGATACGCAGTATTTT. Protein product: CASSERDTQYF.

The gene calls are TRBV2 and TRBJ2-7, with 9 positions matching TRBD1. V dropped 6 bases and J dropped 5; count of bases not matched to a gene: 2. The CDR3 contains 12 residues. The germline CDR1 and CDR2 sequences are SNHLY and FYNNEI. DNA of the CDR3: TGTGCCAGCAGCGGACAGGGGCACGAGCAGTACTTC. This sequence encodes CASSGQGHEQYF.

The chain combines TRBV25-1 with TRBJ2-3, with no clear D. The CDR3 is 15 amino acids. Trimming left V 4 bases short and J 3 bases short, with 14 bases between. Per germline, CDR1 MGHDK and CDR2 SYGVNS. CDR3 bases: TGTGCCAGCAGTGCGGGTTTTTCTGGGACAGATACGCAGTATTTT. Translating it yields CASSAGFSGTDTQYF.

CDR3 amino acids: CASSRGNPVTSGTDTQYF. CDR3 in DNA: TGTGCCAGCAGTCGTGGGAATCCCGTAACTAGCGGCACAGATACGCAGTATTTT. The chain carries TRBV6-6 and TRBJ2-3; 7 positions match TRBD2. J gave up 1 base and V 5 bases, and 15 bases lay outside the gene matches. CDR3 length: 18 amino acids. Germline CDR1 is MNHNY and CDR2 is SVGAGI (reference sequence).

This clone was recorded a few times. One end of the junction is discordant with germline, which a read error may explain. V is TRBV19 and J is TRBJ1-5, with D unclear. Germline CDR1 and CDR2: LNHDA and SQIVND (reference sequence). CDR3 length: 14 amino acids. CDR3 nucleotides: TGTGCTAGTAGAGCGGCGATCAGCAATCAGCCCCAGCATTTT. It specifies CASRAAISNQPQHF.

This chain joins TRBV24-1 and TRBJ1-5, with a weak D call TRBD1 (5 bases). This CDR3 has 13 amino acids. Germline V gene sequence: CDR1 KGHDR, CDR2 SFDVKD. The V end lost 9 bases, the J end lost 4 bases, and 12 bases lay between the germline ends. CDR3 DNA: TGTGCCACCTCACCGGGGGTGAATCAGCCCCAGCATTTT. It translates to CATSPGVNQPQHF.

DNA of the CDR3: TGTGCCAGCAGTAGACAGGGGGCAACGGACACCATATATTTT. Its protein product is CASSRQGATDTIYF. The V gene is TRBV6-5, the J gene TRBJ1-3; 10 bases are shared with TRBD1. The V segment lost 5 bases and the J segment 8 bases; nucleotides outside the gene matches: 6. Germline-derived CDR1 and CDR2 are MNHEY and SVGAGI. This CDR3 is built from 14 residues.

The CDR3 here is CASMPWGGSYEQYF. The CDR3 nucleotides read TGCGCCAGCATGCCCTGGGGGGGATCCTACGAGCAGTACTTC. This chain uses TRBV5-1 with TRBJ2-7, with 7 bases that match TRBD2. Germline V lookup: CDR1 SGHRS, CDR2 YFSETQ. The CDR3 sequence is 14 residues long. The trim removed 6 bases at V and 1 base at J, leaving 7 bases unmatched.

CDR3 in DNA: TGTGCCAGCAGCTTGGAGCGGCTAGCGGGAGAACAAGAAGAGACCCAGTACTTC. Protein sequence: CASSLERLAGEQEETQYF. The chain is built from TRBV5-5 and TRBJ2-5; 10 positions agree with TRBD2. The V gene's germline CDR1 is SGHKS and CDR2 YYEKEE (reference sequence). V shed 0 bases, J shed 3 bases, and the junction held 11 bases outside the gene matches. The CDR3 spans 18 residues.

The chain has TRBV11-2 and TRBJ2-5, with 9 bases aligning to TRBD1. The CDR3 runs 15 residues. CDR1 SGHAT and CDR2 FQNNGV come from the germline V gene. The ends lost 5 bases at V and 2 bases at J; junction bases unmatched: 6. The CDR3 DNA reads as TGTGCCAGCAGCCCCATGACAGGGGGTCAAGAGACCCAGTACTTC. It codes for CASSPMTGGQETQYF.

This clone has a handful of counts. This chain connects TRBV24-1 to TRBJ2-1, with D possibly TRBD2 on 5 matching bases. Germline values: CDR1 KGHDR, CDR2 SFDVKD. CDR3 length: 13 amino acids. Trimming left V 7 bases short and J 8 bases short, with 14 bases between. CDR3 region: CATSGFDSDEQFF. CDR3 in DNA: TGTGCCACCAGCGGCTTTGATAGCGATGAGCAGTTCTTC.

The V gene is TRBV28, the J gene TRBJ1-4; possible D gene TRBD1, 6 bases. CDR1 and CDR2 from the germline V gene are MDHEN and SYDVKM. The CDR3 totals 15 residues. V dropped 5 bases and J dropped 14 bases, with 24 bases sitting between them. DNA for the CDR3: TGTGCCAGCAGTGTACAGGGTTTGCCGCCCTCGGCTCTGTTTTTT. It translates to CASSVQGLPPSALFF.

The chain recombines TRBV19 with TRBJ2-5, with TRBD2 as a possible D gene (6 bases). The CDR3 extends over 14 amino acids. The ends were cut back, 5 bases at V and 1 base at J, with 11 bases in the middle. The V gene's germline CDR1 is LNHDA and CDR2 SQIVND (reference sequence). The CDR3 is CASSLPGVQETQYF. CDR3 nucleotide sequence: TGTGCCAGTAGTCTCCCGGGAGTCCAAGAGACCCAGTACTTC. The complete variable domain, with remaining parts taken from reference TRBV19 and TRBJ2-5, reads DGGITQSPKYLFRKEGQNVTLSCEQNLNHDAMYWYRQDPGQGLRLIYYSQIVNDFQKGDIAEGYSVSREKKESFPLTVTSAQKNPTAFYLCASSLPGVQETQYFGPGTRLLVL.

This clone has more than one count but fewer than ten. The J gene is TRBJ2-7, the V gene TRBV28, with 9 bases lining up with TRBD2. This CDR3 spans 16 amino acids. CDR1 MDHEN and CDR2 SYDVKM come from the germline V gene. Germline trimming cut 5 bases from V and 5 bases from J; bases unmatched to any gene: 13. The CDR3 spells CASSAPGVAGANEQYF. The CDR3, as DNA: TGTGCCAGCAGTGCCCCGGGGGTAGCGGGAGCTAACGAGCAGTACTTC.

The gene calls are TRBV24-1 and TRBJ2-3, with 10 bases that match TRBD2. The germline CDR1 and CDR2 sequences are KGHDR and SFDVKD. The CDR3 runs 14 residues. J lost 11 bases, V lost 3 bases, and 7 bases had no gene match. CDR3 DNA: TGTGCCACCAGTGATATCCGACTAGCGGGCAAGCAGTATTTT. The encoded protein is CATSDIRLAGKQYF.

This clone was recorded only once. This CDR3 is also generated by other DNA sequences in the sample. The chain has TRBV7-2 and TRBJ2-2, with 7 bases aligning to TRBD2. Trimming took 2 bases from V and 5 from J; bases not matched to a gene: 2. This CDR3 is built from 14 residues. Germline CDR1 is SGHTA and CDR2 is FQGNSA. CDR3 amino acids: CASSLSGGTGELFF. The CDR3 nucleotides read TGTGCCAGCAGCTTATCGGGGGGAACCGGGGAGCTGTTTTTT.

This clone was recorded once. The V call is TRBV5-1, the J call TRBJ2-1, with D possibly being TRBD2 (6 bases). This CDR3 region has 14 residues. Germline-derived CDR1 and CDR2 are SGHRS and YFSETQ. V gave up 6 bases and J gave up 10 bases, with 20 bases separating them. CDR3 sequence reads: CASNSLKGRDEQFF. CDR3 nucleotides: TGCGCCAGCAACTCCCTCAAAGGGCGGGACGAGCAGTTCTTC.

V is TRBV4-1 and J is TRBJ2-1; 7 bases line up with TRBD1. The V and J ends lost 3 bases and 6 bases, in that order; junction bases with no gene match: 8. From germline, CDR1 is MGHRA and CDR2 YSYEKL. CDR3 length: 15 residues. This chain's CDR3 is CASSQEAGGFNEQFF. The CDR3 nucleotides are TGCGCCAGCAGCCAGGAGGCAGGGGGATTCAATGAGCAGTTCTTC.

The chain recombines TRBV19 with TRBJ1-4, with 9 bases lining up with TRBD1. The junction had 7 bases not matched to a gene; V was cut back by 7 bases and J by 7 bases. There are 14 residues in the CDR3. Per the germline V gene, CDR1 is LNHDA and CDR2 is SQIVND (reference sequence). CDR3: CASNLDRGSEKLFF. The CDR3 DNA reads as TGTGCCAGTAACCTGGACAGGGGTAGTGAAAAACTGTTTTTT.

The chain carries TRBV15 and TRBJ1-1, with D unresolved. Germline V gives CDR1 LNHNV, CDR2 YYDKDF (reference sequence). CDR3 length equals 17 residues. The V end was cut by 1 base, the J end by 3 bases, with 18 bases between. The CDR3 DNA is TGTGCCACCAGCAGAGTTCCCCAATCCAGAGGGTACACTGAAGCTTTCTTT. Protein sequence: CATSRVPQSRGYTEAFF.

The chain uses TRBV4-1 and TRBJ2-7, with 7 positions matching TRBD1. Germline CDR1 reads MGHRA; CDR2 reads YSYEKL. The CDR3 is 14 amino acids. Unmatched junction bases numbered 6, after V lost 4 bases and J lost 3 bases. CDR3 residues: CASSRNRDSYEQYF. In DNA form, the CDR3 reads TGCGCCAGCAGCCGGAATCGGGACAGCTACGAGCAGTACTTC.

V usage is TRBV2 and J usage is TRBJ2-7, with D perhaps TRBD1 (7 bases). The V end was cut by 1 base, the J end by 4 bases, with 17 bases between. The CDR3 covers 16 residues. Germline CDR1 reads SNHLY; CDR2 reads FYNNEI. The CDR3 DNA follows: TGTGCCAGCAGTGAAGAGGGGGCGGGGATTGGATACGAGCAGTACTTC. As protein: CASSEEGAGIGYEQYF. Together with reference TRBV2 and TRBJ2-7, the CDR3 gives the full variable domain: EPEVTQTPSHQVTQMGQEVILRCVPISNHLYFYWYRQILGQKVEFLVSFYNNEISEKSEIFDDQFSVERPDGSNFTLKIRSTKLEDSAMYFCASSEEGAGIGYEQYFGPGTRLTVT.

The V and J genes are TRBV7-9 and TRBJ2-3; 8 positions match TRBD2. With V trimmed by 3 bases and J by 5 bases, 4 bases remained unmatched. Germline loops: CDR1 SEHNR, CDR2 FQNEAQ (reference sequence). The CDR3 totals 14 residues. The CDR3: CASSFGLALDTQYF. DNA of the CDR3: TGTGCCAGCAGCTTCGGACTAGCTTTAGATACGCAGTATTTT.

This clone was seen a few times. The J gene is TRBJ2-1, the V gene TRBV7-2, with 9 bases aligning to TRBD1. The length of the CDR3 is 17 residues. V was pared by 0 bases and J by 10 bases, with 13 bases of the junction left unmatched. Germline V gene data show CDR1 as SGHTA and CDR2 as FQGNSA. Here the CDR3 DNA reads TGTGCCAGCAGCTTAGCAAGCCCCGGGACAGGGAGAAGCGAGCAGTTCTTC. Translated, it gives CASSLASPGTGRSEQFF. Filled out from reference TRBV7-2 and TRBJ2-1, the complete variable domain reads GAGVSQSPSNKVTEKGKDVELRCDPISGHTALYWYRQSLGQGLEFLIYFQGNSAPDKSGLPSDRFSAERTGGSVSTLTIQRTQQEDSAVYLCASSLASPGTGRSEQFFGPGTRLTVL.

This clone was seen a single time. This sequence joins TRBV29-1 and TRBJ1-5, with D perhaps matching TRBD1 (5 bases). The CDR3 extends over 13 amino acids. The ends were cut back, 6 bases at V and 6 bases at J, with 15 bases in the middle. CDR1 is SQVTM, CDR2 ANQGSEA, per germline. CDR3 sequence: CSVGPGEGQPQHF. CDR3 in DNA: TGCAGCGTGGGTCCGGGGGAGGGTCAGCCCCAGCATTTT.

J is TRBJ2-5 and V is TRBV5-6, with D possibly TRBD2 on 6 matching bases. Germline V CDR1 and CDR2: SGHDT, YYEEEE. This CDR3 has 17 residues. V was trimmed by 0 bases and J by 4 bases, leaving 19 bases between them. The CDR3, as DNA: TGTGCCAGCAGCTTGGCTAGCGATTCACATATGGGAGAGACCCAGTACTTC. Encoded protein: CASSLASDSHMGETQYF.